The clone carrying this T cell receptor (beta chain) was observed at least ten times. As it was prepared, the TCRbeta library received unique molecular identifiers. TCRdb reanalysed the PCR reads using MiXCR and keeps one entry per CDR3 protein. The sample has roughly 670,000 distinct CDR3 sequences, about an eighth seen once. The data were obtained in a study of T-cell reconstitution after alpha-beta-depleted transplantation in children. This CDR3 has 16 amino acids. The junction had 9 bases not matched to a gene; V was cut back by 3 bases and J by 6 bases. Germline values: CDR1 SGDLS, CDR2 YYNGEE. This material consisted of PBMCs, taken before TCRalphabeta/CD19-depleted stem cell transplant. The rearrangement joins TRBV9 to TRBJ1-1; the match to TRBD1 covers 12 bases. The clonotype originates from a girl aged 2 to 9 with congenital amegakaryocytic thrombocytopenia, due to receive a stem cell transplant. In DNA form, the CDR3 reads TGTGCCAGCAGCGCGTCCCGGGACAGGGGGCCGGCTGAAGCTTTCTTT. Translating it yields CASSASRDRGPAEAFF.